The 32 T cell receptor beta chains in this list originate from one sample, sequenced in a study of blood T cells in healthy people across ages. A J-beta primer mix and a sample-barcoded 5' primer were used in a second PCR of about 7 to 12 cycles. TCRdb re-derived calls from the 5' RACE reads in MiXCR, one entry per CDR3 protein. The sample holds about a million distinct CDR3 sequences, 35% to 45% seen once. Material: blood. Receptors were obtained from a man aged 18-30 years in good health.

This clonotype was detected only once. This chain links TRBV7-8 with TRBJ2-2; D unresolved. Germline loops: CDR1 SGHVS, CDR2 FQNEAQ. This CDR3 spans 15 amino acids. V was pared by 4 bases and J by 3 bases, with 12 bases between. The CDR3 bases are TGTGCCAGCAGCTCAGGTGTCACGTACACCGGGGAGCTGTTTTTT. Its translation: CASSSGVTYTGELFF.

A remark on this clonotype: One end of the junction fails to match germline, which may point to a read error. The chain has TRBV5-5 and TRBJ2-1; the D gene is possibly TRBD2 (5 bases). The germline CDR1 and CDR2 sequences are SGHKS and YYEKEE (reference sequence). This CDR3 contains 13 residues. The CDR3 spells CASSTPNGDEQFF. In DNA, the CDR3 is TGTGCCAGCAGCACCCCAAACGGGGATGAACAGTTCTTC.

J is TRBJ2-1 and V is TRBV6-2 or TRBV6-3, with TRBD1 matching 8 bases. The CDR3 consists of 13 residues. CDR1 and CDR2 from the germline V gene are MNHEY and SVGEGT. V was clipped by 7 bases and J by 4 bases; unmatched bases: 3. CDR3 DNA sequence: TGTGCCAGCAAGGGACAGGTGTACAATGAGCAGTTCTTC. Translating gives CASKGQVYNEQFF.

Remarks on this clonotype: A much larger clone is a single base away; this may be a read error. The V call is TRBV20-1, the J call TRBJ2-3, with a tentative D call TRBD2 (6 bases). V lost 6 bases to trimming and J lost 2 bases, with 18 bases between them. The CDR3 extends over 15 amino acids. Germline V CDR1 and CDR2: DFQATT, SNEGSKA (reference sequence). This chain's CDR3 is CSAAPLARVTDTQYF. CDR3 DNA sequence: TGCAGTGCCGCCCCCCTAGCGAGGGTCACAGATACGCAGTATTTT.

This clonotype was seen only a few times. The gene calls are TRBV4-2 and TRBJ2-1, with TRBD2 as a possible D gene (7 bases). Germline V gene data show CDR1 as LGHNA and CDR2 as YNFKEQ. V was cut by 0 bases and J by 10 bases, with 13 bases left in between. The CDR3 totals 14 residues. In nucleotides, the CDR3 is TGTGCCAGCAGCCAAGAAGGCAGGGGAGGGGAGCAGTTCTTC. Its translation is CASSQEGRGGEQFF.

This clonotype was detected only a few times. The CDR3 sequence is CASSLGRVANTGELFF. Here the CDR3 DNA reads TGTGCCAGCAGCTTAGGCAGGGTGGCGAACACCGGGGAGCTGTTTTTT. The V gene is TRBV7-2, the J gene TRBJ2-2, with a weak D call TRBD1 (5 bases). The CDR3 has 16 amino acids. V was clipped by 1 base and J by 0 bases, with 9 bases between them. CDR1 and CDR2 from the germline V gene are SGHTA and FQGNSA. The entire variable domain, with the rest obtained from reference TRBV7-2 and TRBJ2-2, is as follows: GAGVSQSPSNKVTEKGKDVELRCDPISGHTALYWYRQSLGQGLEFLIYFQGNSAPDKSGLPSDRFSAERTGGSVSTLTIQRTQQEDSAVYLCASSLGRVANTGELFFGEGSRLTVL.

This clonotype was observed once. V and J are TRBV20-1 and TRBJ2-2; D gene ambiguous. V lost 0 bases and J 7 bases, leaving 3 bases between the germline ends. Germline values: CDR1 DFQATT, CDR2 SNEGSKA (reference sequence). This CDR3 is 11 amino acids long. CDR3 in DNA: TGCAGTGCTAGAGATTTCGGGGAGCTGTTTTTT. Translating it yields CSARDFGELFF.

This clonotype was seen a few times. The chain has TRBV7-2 and TRBJ1-4; no firm D call. The CDR3 length is 13 residues. Germline CDR1 reads SGHTA; CDR2 reads FQGNSA. V lost 1 base and J 7 bases, leaving 7 bases between the germline ends. This chain's CDR3 is CASSLGLAEKLFF. DNA for the CDR3: TGTGCCAGCAGCTTAGGTCTCGCTGAAAAACTGTTTTTT.

This clonotype has only a few counts. V gene TRBV20-1 combines with J gene TRBJ1-5; D ambiguous. With 0 bases removed from V and 6 bases from J, the gap between germline ends came to 18 bases. Germline V gene data show CDR1 as DFQATT and CDR2 as SNEGSKA (reference sequence). This CDR3 comprises 16 residues. The CDR3: CSARDRSGRPVQPQHF. The CDR3 nucleotides are TGCAGTGCTAGAGATCGCTCCGGCAGGCCAGTTCAGCCCCAGCATTTT.

This clonotype was seen more than once but under ten times. This chain links TRBV5-1 with TRBJ2-3; D is ambiguous. This CDR3 comprises 15 residues. The V and J ends lost 0 bases and 6 bases respectively, with 14 bases between them. CDR1 is SGHRS, CDR2 YFSETQ, per germline. In nucleotides, the CDR3 is TGCGCCAGCAGCTTGGACCCCGGGCCACTGGATACGCAGTATTTT. Translating it yields CASSLDPGPLDTQYF. The full variable domain, its missing parts supplied by reference TRBV5-1 and TRBJ2-3, is KAGVTQTPRYLIKTRGQQVTLSCSPISGHRSVSWYQQTPGQGLQFLFEYFSETQRNKGNFPGRFSGRQFSNSRSEMNVSTLELGDSALYLCASSLDPGPLDTQYFGPGTRLTVL.

This clonotype was observed a few times. This sequence joins TRBV3-1 and TRBJ1-5, with TRBD1 matching 8 bases. Germline values: CDR1 LGHDT, CDR2 YNNKEL (reference sequence). Losses at the gene ends were 3 bases for V and 4 bases for J; bases not matched to a gene: 11. CDR3 length: 17 residues. CDR3 DNA sequence: TGTGCCAGCAGCCACGGACAGGGAATTGTTCGGAATCAGCCCCAGCATTTT. Protein sequence: CASSHGQGIVRNQPQHF. The full variable domain, rest sourced from reference TRBV3-1 and TRBJ1-5, is DTAVSQTPKYLVTQMGNDKSIKCEQNLGHDTMYWYKQDSKKFLKIMFSYNNKELIINETVPNRFSPKSPDKAHLNLHINSLELGDSAVYFCASSHGQGIVRNQPQHFGDGTRLSIL.

There are a few counts of this clonotype. This rearrangement joins TRBV12-3 or TRBV12-4 to TRBJ1-6; D unresolved. The CDR3 has 14 amino acids. V lost 5 bases, J lost 9 bases, and 14 bases lay in between. This chain's CDR3 is CASSIRDFGSPLHF. In DNA, the CDR3 is TGTGCCAGCAGTATAAGGGATTTCGGTTCACCCCTCCACTTT.

The CDR3 sequence: CSASGTSGRGTDTQYF. The CDR3 DNA reads as TGCAGTGCTAGCGGGACTAGCGGGAGGGGCACAGATACGCAGTATTTT. The gene calls are TRBV20-1 and TRBJ2-3, with 16 bases fitting TRBD2. Germline V gene data show CDR1 as DFQATT and CDR2 as SNEGSKA (reference sequence). V lost 3 bases and J lost 1; bases outside the gene matches: 1. The CDR3 spans 16 residues.

Remarks on this clonotype: A read error may account for a junction end that differs from germline. The chain recombines TRBV5-1 with TRBJ2-3; TRBD1 is a possible D gene (7 bases). Germline V CDR1 and CDR2: SGHRS, YFSETQ. The CDR3 is made up of 14 amino acids. CDR3 in amino acids: CTSSAGQKKDTQYF. The CDR3 DNA follows: TGCACCAGCAGCGCGGGACAGAAAAAAGATACGCAGTATTTT. Variable domain in full (rest from reference TRBV5-1 and TRBJ2-3): KAGVTQTPRYLIKTRGQQVTLSCSPISGHRSVSWYQQTPGQGLQFLFEYFSETQRNKGNFPGRFSGRQFSNSRSEMNVSTLELGDSALYLCTSSAGQKKDTQYFGPGTRLTVL.

The V and J genes are TRBV27 and TRBJ1-5; D unclear. Germline CDR1 and CDR2: MNHEY and SMNVEV (reference sequence). V lost 5 bases and J 9 bases, leaving 14 bases between the germline ends. CDR3 length equals 13 residues. The CDR3 spells CASSISIAGPQHF. The CDR3, as DNA: TGTGCCAGCAGTATTAGTATAGCGGGGCCCCAGCATTTT.

The genes are TRBV28 and TRBJ2-7, with D possibly TRBD1 on 5 matching bases. The CDR3 totals 14 residues. Germline lookup yields CDR1 MDHEN and CDR2 SYDVKM. V lost 2 bases, J lost 2 bases, and 10 bases lay in between. The CDR3 DNA reads as TGTGCCAGCAGTTTAAACAGGCAACCCTACGAGCAGTACTTC. This encodes CASSLNRQPYEQYF.

The V call is TRBV10-3, the J call TRBJ2-1; 9 bases align to TRBD1. The CDR3 contains 17 residues. The ends lost 6 bases at V and 7 bases at J; junction bases unmatched: 16. The germline CDR1 and CDR2 sequences are ENHRY and SYGVKD. The CDR3 loop is CAISARALDRGDNEQFF. Written as DNA, the CDR3 is TGTGCCATCAGCGCGAGGGCTCTGGACAGGGGAGATAATGAGCAGTTCTTC.

This sequence joins TRBV20-1 and TRBJ1-1; possibly TRBD1 for D (5 bases). Germline V lookup: CDR1 DFQATT, CDR2 SNEGSKA (reference sequence). Deletions cut 5 bases from V and 4 bases from J, with 14 bases between. CDR3 length equals 13 residues. The CDR3 bases are TGCAGTGCTTGGGACCCCCAAGGCACTGAAGCTTTCTTT. It encodes CSAWDPQGTEAFF.

The CDR3, as DNA: TGCGCCAGCAGCTTGAAAGCTCGGGGGGGCAACTCCTACAATGAGCAGTTCTTC. Translating gives CASSLKARGGNSYNEQFF. The rearrangement joins TRBV5-1 to TRBJ2-1, with 8 nucleotides matching TRBD2. The V segment lost 1 base and the J segment 0 bases; nucleotides outside the gene matches: 9. Germline CDR1 and CDR2: SGHRS and YFSETQ. This CDR3 comprises 18 residues.

For this clonotype: Mismatch with germline at one junction end may stem from a read error. The chain couples TRBV12-3 or TRBV12-4 to TRBJ1-4, with D perhaps matching TRBD1 (5 bases). The CDR3 runs 14 residues. The CDR3 protein is CTSSLVGVGEKLFF. CDR3 coding DNA: TGTACCAGCAGCCTCGTGGGGGTGGGTGAAAAACTGTTTTTT.

The chain combines TRBV6-2 or TRBV6-3 with TRBJ2-5; 10 bases are a match to TRBD2. The CDR3 consists of 12 residues. V lost 5 bases to trimming and J lost 11 bases; unmatched junction nucleotides: 5. Germline CDR1 is MNHEY and CDR2 is SVGEGT. The CDR3 nucleotides read TGTGCCAGCAGTGACACTAGCGGGGAGCAGTACTTC. As protein: CASSDTSGEQYF.

This clonotype was counted between two and nine times. V and J are TRBV12-5 and TRBJ2-2; D possibly corresponds to TRBD2 (5 bases). The germline gives CDR1 LGHNT, CDR2 FRNRAP. V dropped 3 bases and J dropped 1 base, with 18 bases sitting between them. The CDR3 has 18 amino acids. In DNA, the CDR3 is TGTGCTAGTGGTTTTGGTATCGGGGTTGGGGAGAACACCGGGGAGCTGTTTTTT. Its translation: CASGFGIGVGENTGELFF.

V usage is TRBV9 and J usage is TRBJ1-1; a possible D gene is TRBD1 (5 bases). From germline, CDR1 is SGDLS and CDR2 YYNGEE. Trimming took 3 bases from V and 4 from J, leaving 13 bases between them. The CDR3 loop spans 14 amino acids. Here the CDR3 reads CASSADILSTEAFF. The CDR3 DNA is TGTGCCAGCAGCGCGGACATCTTGTCCACTGAAGCTTTCTTT.

This clonotype has more than one count but fewer than ten. The chain combines TRBV12-3 or TRBV12-4 with TRBJ1-1, with a weak D call TRBD1 (5 bases). The CDR3 is made up of 12 amino acids. V was cut by 7 bases and J by 3 bases, with 9 bases left in between. CDR3 DNA: TGTGCCAGCACGGCAGGGTACACTGAAGCTTTCTTT. Its protein is CASTAGYTEAFF.

In regard to this clonotype: A much larger clone lies a single base off, so this may be a read error. In this CDR3 the conserved last residue, phenylalanine or tryptophan, is missing, so a read error is likely. The CDR3 DNA sequence: TGTGCCAGTCTGCTCGTTAATGAAAAACTGTTTTCT. Amino acids: CASLLVNEKLFS. This chain connects TRBV12-3 or TRBV12-4 to TRBJ1-4; no clear D gene. The CDR3 sequence is 12 residues long. V was clipped by 9 bases and J by 4 bases, with 9 bases between them.

In the case of this clonotype: A much larger clone is a single base away; this may be a read error. The chain links TRBV20-1 to TRBJ2-7; possibly TRBD1 for D (5 bases). The germline V gene encodes CDR1 DFQATT and CDR2 SNEGSKA (reference sequence). The ends were cut back, 3 bases at V and 7 bases at J, with 16 bases in the middle. This CDR3 is built from 13 residues. The CDR3 loop is CSASPQLRGEQYF. DNA of the CDR3: TGCAGTGCTAGTCCCCAGCTAAGGGGAGAGCAGTACTTC.

This clonotype was seen ten or more times. V and J are TRBV12-3 or TRBV12-4 and TRBJ2-3; 7 bases map to TRBD2. V dropped 5 bases and J dropped 3; count of bases not matched to a gene: 5. This CDR3 has 14 amino acids. In DNA form, the CDR3 reads TGTGCCAGCAGTCCTCCGGGGGGAACAGATACGCAGTATTTT. Amino acid sequence: CASSPPGGTDTQYF.

In regard to this clonotype: This could be a read error, since a much larger clone is one nucleotide away. The CDR3: CSVPGPNRDEQYF. In DNA, the CDR3 is TGCAGTGTTCCGGGACCAAACCGAGACGAGCAGTACTTC. The V gene is TRBV20-1, the J gene TRBJ2-7, with D perhaps matching TRBD1 or TRBD2 (5 bases each). The V end was cut by 7 bases, the J end by 5 bases, with 18 bases between. Germline loops: CDR1 DFQATT, CDR2 SNEGSKA (reference sequence). This CDR3 spans 13 amino acids.

The rearrangement joins TRBV11-2 to TRBJ2-3, with D possibly matching TRBD2 (6 bases). CDR1 and CDR2 (germline): SGHAT, FQNNGV. Trimming took 0 bases from V and 8 from J, leaving 9 bases between them. The CDR3 consists of 13 residues. The CDR3: CASSLELAGTQYF. In nucleotides, the CDR3 is TGTGCCAGCAGCTTAGAACTAGCCGGTACGCAGTATTTT.

This clonotype turned up a few times. V is TRBV3-1 and J is TRBJ1-1, with 7 positions matching TRBD1. The CDR3 runs to 13 residues. V lost 6 bases and J lost 4; bases outside the gene matches: 5. Germline loops: CDR1 LGHDT, CDR2 YNNKEL (reference sequence). The CDR3: CASRLGTATEAFF. CDR3 DNA sequence: TGTGCCAGCAGACTCGGGACAGCCACTGAAGCTTTCTTT.

This chain connects TRBV20-1 to TRBJ1-2; D is undetermined. Germline values: CDR1 DFQATT, CDR2 SNEGSKA (reference sequence). Trimming stripped 5 bases from V and 7 bases from J, with 20 bases between. The CDR3 covers 14 residues. CDR3 nucleotide sequence: TGCAGTGCTCCACACTATGAAAGCGGGGTTGGCTACACCTTC. Amino acid sequence: CSAPHYESGVGYTF.

The chain has TRBV20-1 and TRBJ1-4, with 7 nucleotides matching TRBD1. Germline CDR1 DFQATT, CDR2 SNEGSKA (reference sequence). J was trimmed by 8 bases and V by 3 bases; bases with no gene match: 12. The CDR3 has 15 residues. The CDR3 sequence: CSARDGQARGEKLFF. The CDR3 DNA sequence: TGCAGTGCTAGGGACGGACAGGCACGAGGGGAAAAACTGTTTTTT.